This T cell receptor (beta chain) was captured by sequencing in a study of shared clonotypes between healthy human individuals (dated by TCRdb to the early 2020s). Background on the whole study: The cohort comprised a couple of women and three men aged 18 to 49 years. For each donor, three plates each were used for CD4 naive and CD4 memory, two plates were used for CD8 naive, and one plate was used for CD8 memory. To estimate repertoire size and how much clonotypes are shared between individuals, the study performed deep sequencing of blood TCR repertoires from roughly five healthy adults. To increase sequencing depth and limit assay-specific biases, TCR repertoire library preparation and sequencing were carried out by different laboratories using diverse techniques. Each donor's leukapheresis produced roughly between about 0.8 and 8.9 billion PBMCs.

The donors were healthy, HIV-negative adults with no recently reported acute infections or vaccinations. Every donor was a Caucasian adult residing in Nashville, Tennessee, USA. CD4+ T cells were enriched through magnetic negative selection, after which naive cells were positively selected on CD45RA and the remaining negative fraction served as the memory subset. After blood collection by leukapheresis, PBMCs were isolated using Ficoll-Histopaque density gradient centrifugation and then cryopreserved in the vapor phase of liquid nitrogen. Analytical flow cytometry was used to check the purity and quantity of every magnetically sorted T cell population. From each sorted fraction, genomic DNA was isolated and quantified by UV absorbance on a Nanodrop 2000c. The study at large found these results: Sampling was restricted to blood, and TCR repertoires in tissue are likely to differ from TCR repertoires in blood. Incomplete sequencing was indicated by rarefaction of sorted-subset datasets, despite the large sequencing depth. Based on pairwise subsampling, the degree of clonotype sharing among donors was expected to be affected by sequencing depth. The genetic and exposure-history diversity represented was limited by the small number of donors. When a handful of donors were compared, the shared fraction of clonotypes was around 5% for naive CD4, around 4% for naive CD8, 2% to 2.5% for memory CD4, and 0.4% for memory CD8. Compared with non-shared clonotypes, clonotypes shared by all four sorted-subset donors had higher generation probabilities. Estimated clonotype richness was generally larger for naive than for memory subsets.

Using the deep immunoSEQ assay, TCR CDR3 regions were amplified from genomic DNA by multiplex PCR. Extracted genomic DNA from each cell subset was spread evenly across all wells of several immunoSEQ 96-well plates, with each plate serving as a replicate. For sorted subsets, approximately 200 ng of genomic DNA, equivalent to around 31,000 T cell genomes, went into each replicate PCR. The purified libraries were quantified using a Qubit 3.0 fluorometer, sized with a Bioanalyzer 2100, and then quantified again using the KAPA Library Quantification kit. Each immunoSEQ 96-well plate was sequenced on its own single-read 150-cycle Illumina NextSeq 550 flow cell. From the authors' description of their analysis: Because the immunoSEQ output held only junctional sequences and lacked quality scores, the filtering could not match the filtering applied to full-length reads. To assign V/J genes and CDR3, sequences were annotated using PyIR, a Python wrapper for IgBLAST v1.9, with IMGT germline references. Any read was removed if the V/J assignment was weak (E-value above 1e-6), the CDR3 was missing, or the read contained stop codons, out-of-frame junctions, or ambiguous translated residues. V3J clonotypes were defined as sequences sharing an identical inferred V gene, J gene, and CDR3 amino acid sequence. To compute the percentage overlap between repertoires, the number of shared unique clonotypes was divided by the size of the smaller repertoire. Richness of each repertoire was evaluated using RTK rarefaction, the Chao1 estimator, and Recon v2.1 estimates of unobserved clonotypes. OLGA was used to compute generation probabilities for all TCRbeta clonotypes that the gDNA method yielded from a handful of donors. The table comes from immuneACCESS by way of TCRdb, which keeps in-frame sequences with V and J called. Part of the clones is missing from these tables; in studies checked, under half for an unresolved V gene and the rest for unknown reasons. Clone size and V and J calls were adopted from that table, with D and trimming inferred from the DNA. In all, the sample holds 800,000 to 1,200,000 clones, and 75% to 80% of those were seen once. The ten top clones hold 0.4% to 0.55% of the sample.

The germline V gene gives CDR1 as SNHLY and CDR2 as FYNNEI. Taken from cysteine to phenylalanine, the CDR3 has 14 residues. CDR3 DNA only is kept here, 42 bases in frame from base 1. The junction shows trimming of 6 bases on V and 5 bases on J, plus 16 bases between the germline ends. To note about this clone: The target of this receptor is not known. No qualities accompany the bases; no much larger clone lies one base away.

Rearrangement joined TRBV2 to TRBJ1-1; too little of a D gene remains to name it. The TCR was taken from a man aged 18 to 29 in good health. Some clones in this sample may be carry-over from other donors' samples. Sequenced input: memory CD4+ T cells from PBMCs. The meaning of the sample's cell subset or site label: CD45RA-negative fraction. CDR3 loop: CASSTDGETTEAFF. The nucleotide sequence reads as follows: TGTGCCAGCAGCACGGACGGGGAGACGACTGAAGCTTTCTTT.